This T cell receptor (beta chain) derives from a study of shared clonotypes between healthy human individuals. Positive CCR7 selection of CD45RO-negative cells yielded the naive CD8 cells, and terminally differentiated effector memory CD45RA+ cells were excluded. Some clones are missing from TCRdb's copy, which holds only in-frame ones; the method was immunoSEQ multiplex PCR. The sample carries around 1,900,000 clones, roughly 95% recorded once. V shed 2 bases and J shed 4 bases, with 11 bases lying between them. The CDR3 runs 14 residues. CDR1 is MNHEY, CDR2 SVGAGI, per germline. This rearrangement joins TRBV6-5 to TRBJ1-1; D call uncertain. This clonotype was sampled from a man younger than 35 in good health. Some clones in this sample may be carry-over from other donors' samples. Sequencing was carried out using naive CD8+ T cells from PBMCs. The CDR3 loop is CASSYAMPPTEAFF. Written as DNA, the CDR3 is TGTGCCAGCAGTTACGCCATGCCCCCCACTGAAGCTTTCTTT.